The sequence of this TCR beta chain was determined in a study of cytomegalovirus exposure and HLA in healthy donors (dated by TCRdb to 2017 to 2019). The study in broad terms: An earlier analysis of a few hundred of the donors reported about 280 Gb of sequence data and 95 million to 140 million unique TCR beta sequences obtained from approximately 180 million T cells. About 280 gigabases of sequencing data and approximately 91 million unique TCR sequences made up an early release that covered 500 to 650 HLA-typed donors. The genetic ancestry cluster associated with self-reported Caucasian donors included around 76% of the 300 to 400 genotyped donors. The study aimed to test whether signatures of past pathogen exposure could be identified by cataloging public T cell receptors. The study used immunosequencing to profile the T cell repertoires of under 700 subjects and linked those repertoires to cytomegalovirus serostatus. A separate validation cohort of 100 to 150 different subjects was used in addition to the roughly 670-subject first cohort. The study combined high-throughput TCR immunosequencing, statistical association of individual TCRs with disease status, and machine learning to predict cytomegalovirus infection status. To study patterns of TCR occurrence, a later analysis re-analyzed previously published TCR beta repertoires from several hundred donors and added high-resolution HLA genotyping. Rather than using new phenotypic data, the later analysis identified candidate immune exposures from TCR beta sequences and from how often those sequences occurred across donors. An earlier analysis of fewer than 750 of the donors used high-throughput TCR beta sequencing to judge whether each TCR beta V gene segment behaved as functional or pseudogenic. Donor age, sex, ethnicity and CMV serostatus were compiled alongside the repertoire data. A later genetic analysis took genome-wide SNP genotypes for about 55% of the roughly 670 donors and used that subset as a discovery cohort. Every repertoire in the discovery cohort had been generated on one and the same sequencing platform. Both class I and class II loci were covered by HLA typing, at four-digit resolution. The number of donors typed differed by locus, with 629-630 for A, B, C, DRB1 and DQB1, more than 500 for DQA1, nearly 610 for DPA1, and over 400 for DPB1. Four to six DR-DQ haplotypes were handled as single units for association and clustering, since linkage in the cohort was strong. Among about 390 genotyped donors of the cohort, an average of around 240,000 unique TCR beta nucleotide sequences were sequenced per donor, roughly 20% of them non-productive.

Study-wide findings and limitations: HLA typing was unavailable for some donors at each locus, so association tests used only the typed subset. Most TCR sequences were observed very rarely across donors, whereas some public TCRs were present in many individuals. The authors suggested that the approach could potentially be extended to other disease states and immunological phenotypes. In a later analysis, most CMV-associated TCR beta chains were found to appear HLA-restricted, with HLA associations seemingly driven largely by CMV exposure. Compared with the 666-donor mean, donors in an Asian-associated ancestry cluster had fewer N-insertions in productive TCRs, according to a later genetic analysis. When HLA alleles, especially DR and DQ, strongly co-occurred, TCR associations were difficult to assign to individual alleles. The earlier analysis of 587 of the donors excluded some 15 rarely observed V segments, including chromosome 9 orphons, because counts were too low. Correlated functional status among segregating V segments might be attributable to linkage disequilibrium, but an unknown experimental factor could not be ruled out. Presence/absence analyses assumed roughly uniform sequencing depth across donors, an assumption that may not hold. At a false discovery rate of 0.05, a later analysis linked fewer than 20,000 TCR beta sequences to specific HLA alleles. This cohort had only TCR beta chains sequenced, and the lack of alpha or paired-chain data limited which features could be detected. Cytomegalovirus status was reported to be diagnosed by the classifier with high specificity and sensitivity in both the original and validation cohorts. In a later analysis, several top co-occurrence clusters were reported to appear linked to parvovirus B19, influenza, CMV and Epstein-Barr virus. Some IMGT-functional V segments, including TRBV6-2 and TRBV6-3, could not be distinguished by the 87-base-pair reads and were therefore excluded. In the study, 150 to 200 TCR beta chains were listed as associated with cytomegalovirus. A later analysis found that TCR association rates varied across HLA loci, with DRB1 alleles showing the most associated TCRs and HLA-C alleles the fewest. A cluster of highly shared sequence variants was judged likely to be a technical artifact of the sequencing pipeline. In an earlier analysis of about 600 of the donors, most TCR beta V segments appeared in productive rearrangements about 87% or about 30% of the time, broadly matching IMGT annotations. A further reported finding was that TCR beta sequences accurately predicted the HLA-A and HLA-B alleles for most subjects in the first cohort. V-gene and J-gene trimming of TCR beta chains was associated with a missense DCLRE1C variant in a later genetic analysis, and the association was replicated in an independent cohort. A later analysis found that HLA-associated TCR beta chains were more clonally expanded and had lower generation probabilities than equally common non-associated chains. In vitro tests confirmed that three of the cytomegalovirus-associated TCR beta chains recognize cytomegalovirus antigens. The only immune exposure information available for the cohort was CMV serostatus.

After removal of 5 bases from V and 4 bases from J, the junction retains 8 bases not matched to a gene. From the germline V gene, CDR1 is SNHLY and CDR2 is FYNNEI. Including cysteine and phenylalanine, the CDR3 has 15 amino acids. The DNA shown is the 45-base CDR3, in frame from base 1. This clone was observed a few times. What antigen it recognizes has not been identified. Within one base of it there is no much larger clone, and no base qualities were kept. Libraries were built with the immunoSEQ multiplex PCR assay. A mixture of 60 forward primers for TCR Vbeta segments and 13 reverse primers for TCR Jbeta segments was used in the multiplex PCR. The CDR3 region of rearranged TCR beta genes was amplified from genomic DNA with a multiplex PCR assay. Amplified TCR beta libraries were sequenced as 87-base-pair reads on the Illumina HiSeq System. Per the authors' processing: Across the roughly 670 repertoires, a later analysis counted about 81 million unique TCR beta chains, roughly 11 million of which were shared by at least two donors. To remove PCR and sequencing errors, raw reads were error-corrected and collapsed into unique sequences using a nearest-neighbor algorithm that merged closely related sequences. V, D and J gene segments were assigned by aligning CDR3 sequences to IMGT reference sequences. For a sequence to be retained, a match of at least six nucleotides to both a V gene segment and a J gene segment was required. A rearrangement was called productive if the CDR3 had no stop codons and remained in frame with V and J, and every other rearrangement was called non-productive. CDR3 was defined according to IMGT convention as the region running from the second conserved V-encoded cysteine to the conserved J-encoded phenylalanine. The earlier analysis of more than 450 of the donors excluded sequences that lacked an unambiguous match to a single V gene segment. In an earlier analysis of some 590 of the donors, a V segment was called functional when productive rearrangements were above 56.7%, and segregating when the standard deviation between donors exceeded 5%. A statistical classification framework was built for diagnosing cytomegalovirus status from the catalog of TCR beta chain sequences. A later analysis assigned V and J genes by comparing TCR nucleotide sequences with IMGT/GENE-DB human TR gene sequences. The TCRdist pipeline was used in a later analysis to assign CDR3 sequences and most-parsimonious VDJ recombination scenarios. In a later analysis, each TCR beta chain was defined by its CDR3 amino acid sequence together with its V-gene family, and reads without a unique V-gene family were excluded. In a later analysis, several hundred highly shared, low-generation-probability nucleotide sequences were removed to address suspected cross-contamination and a sequencing artifact. In a later analysis, a clonal expansion index was calculated for each public chain from normalized within-repertoire ranks of inferred template counts. In a later analysis, generation probabilities were computed with a VDJ recombination model fitted to out-of-frame rearrangements, and the resulting probabilities were checked against IGoR. Hypergeometric tests were used in a later analysis to score TCR-TCR, TCR-HLA and TCR-CMV co-occurrence, with a repertoire-size bias correction applied to the TCR pairs. To estimate false discovery rates, a later analysis permuted the HLA or CMV assignments 20 times. In a later analysis, co-occurring TCRs were grouped using DBSCAN, with TCRdist sequence similarity added in when clustering inside HLA-allele-positive subsets. Repertoires with fewer than 30,000 or more than 120,000 public chains were left out of co-occurrence clustering, as were five repertoires with anomalous nucleotide sharing. Sourced from immuneACCESS, this table was stored by TCRdb with only in-frame sequences that have V and J called. A share of the clones is absent; for the studies checked, an unresolved V gene accounts for under half, and the remainder has no known explanation. V and J calls and clone size are copied from that table; D and trimming were computed from the DNA. In all, the sample holds about 130,000 clones, and roughly 80% of those were seen once. In total, the top ten clones hold 2.5% to 3.5% of the sample.

In total, fewer than 750 healthy bone marrow donors made up the cohort. At the time of sampling, all cohort members were nominally healthy, though unrecorded immune exposures were likely present. The donor was CMV seronegative and was included in the group of 352 seronegative cohort members. Each donor provided a peripheral blood sample, and peripheral blood mononuclear cells were used for TCR beta sequencing. The Qiagen DNeasy Blood Extraction Kit was used to extract genomic DNA from the blood cell samples. The source is a woman aged 45-65 years in good health and CMV-seronegative. The sequence joins TRBV2 to TRBJ2-3, with 8 bases aligning to TRBD2. The sample comprised PBMCs. The CDR3 region reads CASSILAGKSDTQYF. The DNA sequence reads TGTGCCAGCAGTATCTTAGCGGGAAAGTCAGATACGCAGTATTTT.